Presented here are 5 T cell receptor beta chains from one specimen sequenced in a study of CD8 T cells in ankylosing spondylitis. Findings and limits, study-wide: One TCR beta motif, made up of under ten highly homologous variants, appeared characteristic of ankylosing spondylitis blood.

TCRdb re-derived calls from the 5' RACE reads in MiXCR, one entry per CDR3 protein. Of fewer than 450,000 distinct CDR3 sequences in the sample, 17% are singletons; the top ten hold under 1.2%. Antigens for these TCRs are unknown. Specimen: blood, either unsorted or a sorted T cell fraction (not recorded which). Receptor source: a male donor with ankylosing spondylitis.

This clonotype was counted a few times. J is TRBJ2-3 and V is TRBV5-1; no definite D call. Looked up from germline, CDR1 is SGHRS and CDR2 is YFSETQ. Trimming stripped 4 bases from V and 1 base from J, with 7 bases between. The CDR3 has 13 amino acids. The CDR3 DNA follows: TGCGCCAGCAGCCCCAGCGGCACAGATACGCAGTATTTT. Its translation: CASSPSGTDTQYF.

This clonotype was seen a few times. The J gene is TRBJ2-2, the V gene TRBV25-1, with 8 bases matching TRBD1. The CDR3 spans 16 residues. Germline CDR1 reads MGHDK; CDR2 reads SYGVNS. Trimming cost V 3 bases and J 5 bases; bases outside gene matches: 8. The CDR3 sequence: CASSEQTGVGTGELFF. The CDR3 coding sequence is TGTGCCAGCAGTGAGCAGACAGGGGTAGGGACCGGGGAGCTGTTTTTT.

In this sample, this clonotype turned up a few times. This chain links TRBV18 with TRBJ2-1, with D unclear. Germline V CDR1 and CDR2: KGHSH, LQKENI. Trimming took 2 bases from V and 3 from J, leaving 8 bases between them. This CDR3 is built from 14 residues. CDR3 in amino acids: CASSPSAGYNEQFF. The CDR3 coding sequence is TGTGCCAGCTCACCATCAGCAGGCTACAATGAGCAGTTCTTC.

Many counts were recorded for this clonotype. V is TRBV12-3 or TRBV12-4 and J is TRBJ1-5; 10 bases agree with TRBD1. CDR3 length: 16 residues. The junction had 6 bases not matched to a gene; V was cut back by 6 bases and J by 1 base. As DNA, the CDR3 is TGTGCCAGCAGAAGACAGGGGGCCGCGAGCAATCAGCCCCAGCATTTT. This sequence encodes CASRRQGAASNQPQHF.

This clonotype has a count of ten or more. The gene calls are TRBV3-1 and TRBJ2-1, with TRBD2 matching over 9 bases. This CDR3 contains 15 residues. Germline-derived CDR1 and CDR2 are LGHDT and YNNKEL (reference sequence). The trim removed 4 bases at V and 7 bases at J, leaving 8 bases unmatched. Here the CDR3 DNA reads TGTGCCAGCAGCCTGTGGTCTAGCGGGGATAATGAGCAGTTCTTC. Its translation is CASSLWSSGDNEQFF.